A single sample is the source of the 21 T cell receptor beta chains below, sequenced in a study of blood T cell repertoires in COVID-19. This table comes from immunoSEQ multiplex PCR, and its TCRdb copy is limited to in-frame clones, with some not included. This sample has approximately 110,000 clones, with around 84% found just once. The specimen was peripheral blood. The source is a woman aged 80 or older with active or convalescent COVID-19.

This chain connects TRBV28 to TRBJ2-3; D gene uncertain. The CDR3 is made up of 13 amino acids. V was cut by 6 bases and J by 6 bases, with 13 bases left in between. Germline V gene lookup returns CDR1 MDHEN and CDR2 SYDVKM. The CDR3 DNA follows: TGTGCCAGCAGCTCGCGTCCACGGGATACGCAGTATTTT. It translates to CASSSRPRDTQYF.

V is TRBV7-3 and J is TRBJ2-3; unclear D gene. Germline loops: CDR1 SGHTA, CDR2 FQGTGA. Trimming removed 7 bases at V and 3 bases at J, with 20 bases between. The CDR3 consists of 16 residues. DNA for the CDR3: TGTGCCAGCAAGCCTGGGTTGATAGCCGGTACAGATACGCAGTATTTT. It is translated as CASKPGLIAGTDTQYF. Full variable domain (outside the CDR3, taken from reference TRBV7-3 and TRBJ2-3): GAGVSQTPSNKVTEKGKYVELRCDPISGHTALYWYRQSLGQGPEFLIYFQGTGAADDSGLPNDRFFAVRPEGSVSTLKIQRTERGDSAVYLCASKPGLIAGTDTQYFGPGTRLTVL.

The sample holds one count of this clone. V and J are TRBV11-2 and TRBJ2-1, with D possibly TRBD2 on 6 matching bases. The CDR3 is made up of 15 amino acids. Germline CDR1 is SGHAT and CDR2 is FQNNGV. The V end was cut by 4 bases, the J end by 6 bases, with 16 bases between. This CDR3 is CASSSMPSAANEQFF. The CDR3 DNA reads as TGTGCCAGCAGCTCCATGCCTAGCGCAGCCAATGAGCAGTTCTTC. Supplemented by reference TRBV11-2 and TRBJ2-1, the full variable domain reads EAGVAQSPRYKIIEKRQSVAFWCNPISGHATLYWYQQILGQGPKLLIQFQNNGVVDDSQLPKDRFSAERLKGVDSTLKIQPAKLEDSAVYLCASSSMPSAANEQFFGPGTRLTVL.

The chain couples TRBV5-4 to TRBJ2-7; tentatively, D is TRBD2 (6 bases). CDR1 and CDR2 (germline): SGHNT, YYREEE (reference sequence). The CDR3 covers 14 residues. V lost 0 bases, J lost 4 bases, and 11 bases lay in between. The CDR3 coding sequence is TGTGCCAGCAGCTTGGGGGAGGCCGGGTACGAGCAGTACTTC. Protein product: CASSLGEAGYEQYF. The variable domain in full, with the rest retrieved from reference TRBV5-4 and TRBJ2-7, is ETGVTQSPTHLIKTRGQQVTLRCSSQSGHNTVSWYQQALGQGPQFIFQYYREEENGRGNFPPRFSGLQFPNYSSELNVNALELDDSALYLCASSLGEAGYEQYFGPGTRLTVT.

The J gene is TRBJ2-7, the V gene TRBV19, with 8 bases aligning to TRBD1. The junction had 10 bases not matched to a gene; V was cut back by 4 bases and J by 5 bases. The length of the CDR3 is 15 residues. Germline CDR1 LNHDA, CDR2 SQIVND (reference sequence). CDR3 loop: CASSTLGQGFHEQYF. CDR3 in DNA: TGTGCCAGTAGTACCTTAGGACAGGGCTTCCACGAGCAGTACTTC.

J is TRBJ2-4 and V is TRBV19; D is uncertain. Between the trimmed V and J ends, which lost 9 bases and 3 bases, there was a span of 15 bases. Germline V gene data show CDR1 as LNHDA and CDR2 as SQIVND (reference sequence). This CDR3 contains 14 residues. CDR3 sequence reads: CASSSPGDKNIQYF. As DNA, the CDR3 is TGTGCCAGCAGTTCCCCGGGTGACAAAAACATTCAGTACTTC.

The J gene is TRBJ2-1, the V gene TRBV12-3 or TRBV12-4; 7 bases match TRBD1. CDR3 length: 13 residues. V lost 6 bases and J lost 7; bases outside the gene matches: 6. DNA of the CDR3: TGTGCCAGCAGAACCGGGACAGTTAATGAGCAGTTCTTC. Its protein is CASRTGTVNEQFF.

This chain joins TRBV19 and TRBJ2-3, with 8 bases fitting TRBD2. Germline V CDR1 and CDR2: LNHDA, SQIVND (reference sequence). The CDR3 is 15 amino acids. J was trimmed by 6 bases and V by 3 bases; bases with no gene match: 8. The CDR3 DNA is TGTGCCAGTAGTATTTCACGGGAGGGCTTGGATACGCAGTATTTT. Translating it yields CASSISREGLDTQYF. The entire variable domain, with the rest obtained from reference TRBV19 and TRBJ2-3, is as follows: DGGITQSPKYLFRKEGQNVTLSCEQNLNHDAMYWYRQDPGQGLRLIYYSQIVNDFQKGDIAEGYSVSREKKESFPLTVTSAQKNPTAFYLCASSISREGLDTQYFGPGTRLTVL.

This clone was observed once. J is TRBJ2-7 and V is TRBV13, with 9 bases lining up with TRBD2. This CDR3 contains 17 residues. Germline values: CDR1 PRHDT, CDR2 FYEKMQ (reference sequence). Trimming cost V 5 bases and J 1 base; bases outside gene matches: 12. The CDR3 loop reads CASSVRAGGPRSYEQYF. In DNA, the CDR3 is TGTGCCAGCAGCGTACGTGCGGGAGGGCCGAGGTCCTACGAGCAGTACTTC.

The chain has TRBV11-2 and TRBJ2-1; TRBD2 matches at 8 bases. Germline V gene sequence: CDR1 SGHAT, CDR2 FQNNGV. Trimming cost V 6 bases and J 9 bases; bases outside gene matches: 13. This CDR3 is 15 amino acids long. The CDR3 DNA reads TGTGCCAGCAGACCCAGACTAGCGCTGGAAAGTGAGCAGTTCTTC. It encodes CASRPRLALESEQFF.

The V call is TRBV11-2, the J call TRBJ2-7; a possible D gene is TRBD1 (5 bases). The CDR3 is 16 amino acids. V lost 5 bases and J 3 bases, leaving 20 bases between the germline ends. Germline CDR1 reads SGHAT; CDR2 reads FQNNGV. Here the CDR3 DNA reads TGTGCCAGCAGCCCTGACAGTTGGGGCGGAAACTACGAGCAGTACTTC. As protein: CASSPDSWGGNYEQYF.

This clone was seen only once. This chain connects TRBV7-2 to TRBJ1-1, with D maybe TRBD1 (5 bases). This CDR3 is built from 15 residues. Germline assignment: CDR1 SGHTA and CDR2 FQGNSA. Trimming pared 3 bases from V and 1 base from J, leaving 12 bases between. Written as DNA, the CDR3 is TGTGCCAGCAGCTTTTCAGGGCGATCGAACACTGAAGCTTTCTTT. This gives the protein CASSFSGRSNTEAFF.

The count of this clone is one. The chain recombines TRBV10-1 with TRBJ2-7; TRBD2 might be the D (8 bases). Trimming removed 3 bases from V and 6 bases from J, with 24 bases in between. CDR1 is WNHNN and CDR2 is SYGVQD in the germline V gene (reference sequence). This CDR3 has 17 residues. CDR3 loop: CASSEQELAVEGAEQYF. DNA for the CDR3: TGCGCCAGCAGTGAACAGGAACTAGCGGTAGAGGGGGCCGAGCAGTACTTC.

The chain combines TRBV3-1 (or the pseudogene TRBV3-2) with TRBJ2-1, with 9 bases lining up with TRBD2. The germline CDR1 and CDR2 sequences are LGHDT and YNNKEL (reference sequence). Trimming removed 0 bases from V and 5 bases from J; junction bases left unmatched: 8. The CDR3 sequence is 17 residues long. CDR3 in amino acids: CASSQDGEAGGHNEQFF. CDR3 sequence (DNA): TGTGCCAGCAGCCAAGATGGAGAAGCGGGAGGCCACAATGAGCAGTTCTTC.

The rearrangement joins TRBV7-9 to TRBJ2-1; D is unclear. The germline V gene has CDR1 SEHNR and CDR2 FQNEAQ (reference sequence). This CDR3 region has 11 residues. Trimming removed 5 bases at V and 9 bases at J, with 8 bases between. CDR3 sequence (DNA): TGTGCCAGCAGCGTGGTCGGTGAGCAGTTCTTC. Translated: CASSVVGEQFF.

The chain has TRBV7-3 and TRBJ2-3, with a tentative D call TRBD1 (6 bases). The CDR3 is 16 residues long. V was shortened by 2 bases and J by 4 bases, with 16 bases between the two germline ends. CDR1 is SGHTA and CDR2 is FQGTGA in the germline V gene. In nucleotides, the CDR3 is TGTGCCAGCAGCTTAGTGGGGCAGGGGAGCGCAGATACGCAGTATTTT. Translated, it gives CASSLVGQGSADTQYF.

The rearrangement links TRBV10-2 to TRBJ2-7, with D uncertain. Trimming removed 2 bases from V and 4 bases from J, with 6 bases in between. This CDR3 region has 12 residues. CDR1 WSHSY and CDR2 SAAADI come from the germline V gene. Written as DNA, the CDR3 is TGCGCCAGCAGTGAGAGCCGATACGAGCAGTACTTC. Encoded protein: CASSESRYEQYF.

DNA for the CDR3: TGCGCCAGCAGTTCCCTCTCCGGGACAGAAATTGAAGCTTTCTTT. It is translated as CASSSLSGTEIEAFF. The chain employs TRBV10-1 and TRBJ1-1; 7 positions match TRBD1. This CDR3 region has 15 residues. Germline values: CDR1 WNHNN, CDR2 SYGVQD (reference sequence). V gave up 5 bases and J gave up 7 bases; unmatched junction bases: 13.

This chain joins TRBV6-6 and TRBJ1-2; TRBD1 aligns across 8 bases. The CDR3 covers 14 residues. V dropped 2 bases and J dropped 4; count of bases not matched to a gene: 3. Looked up from germline, CDR1 is MNHNY and CDR2 is SVGAGI (reference sequence). CDR3 bases: TGTGCCAGCAGTTACCCGACAGGGGCCTATGGCTACACCTTC. Residues: CASSYPTGAYGYTF.

The CDR3 spells CASSLGGQGSPLHF. The CDR3, as DNA: TGTGCCAGCAGCTTGGGAGGGCAAGGATCACCCCTCCACTTT. The V gene is TRBV5-8, the J gene TRBJ1-6, with D uncertain. The V and J ends lost 0 bases and 10 bases respectively, with 11 bases between them. CDR1 and CDR2 (germline): SGHTS, YDEGEE. There are 14 residues in the CDR3.

The sample holds one count of this clone. The J gene is TRBJ2-1, the V gene TRBV5-1, with D possibly being TRBD2 (5 bases). The CDR3 runs 17 residues. Germline CDR1 is SGHRS and CDR2 is YFSETQ. V lost 0 bases and J lost 4, with 17 bases in between. CDR3 in amino acids: CASSLDLDPQRYNEQFF. CDR3 DNA sequence: TGCGCCAGCAGCTTGGACCTGGACCCACAGCGGTACAATGAGCAGTTCTTC. Looking up the rest from reference TRBV5-1 and TRBJ2-1 gives the full variable domain: KAGVTQTPRYLIKTRGQQVTLSCSPISGHRSVSWYQQTPGQGLQFLFEYFSETQRNKGNFPGRFSGRQFSNSRSEMNVSTLELGDSALYLCASSLDLDPQRYNEQFFGPGTRLTVL.